Below, 28 T cell receptor beta chains from the same sample are listed, as sequenced in a study of control samples from healthy donors and cancer patients (TCRdb year 2020). Libraries were built with the immunoSEQ multiplex PCR assay. TCRdb limited this immuneACCESS table to in-frame rearrangements with V and J called. A share of clones is missing; checked studies link under half to unresolved V genes, and the rest is unexplained. This sample gives around 100,000 clones in total; 90% of them show up just once. The ten biggest clones cover more than 3.5% of the sample. The source material was blood. The receptor source for this set is a woman between 18 and 29 years old in good health.

The gene calls are TRBV7-9 and TRBJ2-2, with TRBD1 matching 10 bases. Germline trimming cut 4 bases from V and 5 bases from J; bases unmatched to any gene: 4. CDR1 is SEHNR, CDR2 FQNEAQ, per germline (reference sequence). The CDR3 is 15 amino acids. The CDR3 nucleotides are TGTGCCAGCAGCTCTCGGACAGGGGGGACCGGGGAGCTGTTTTTT. This sequence encodes CASSSRTGGTGELFF.

The chain couples TRBV5-1 to TRBJ2-5, with 8 bases that match TRBD1. This CDR3 spans 17 amino acids. From germline, CDR1 is SGHRS and CDR2 YFSETQ. The V segment lost 3 bases and the J segment 4 bases; nucleotides outside the gene matches: 14. The CDR3 nucleotides read TGCGCCAGCAGCTCCCGGGACAGGTGGGGCAGGGGAGAGACCCAGTACTTC. It yields the protein CASSSRDRWGRGETQYF.

To note about this clone: One junction end disagrees with the germline gene, perhaps due to a read error. The J gene is TRBJ2-7, the V gene TRBV5-6, with 8 bases aligning to TRBD2. The length of the CDR3 is 16 residues. CDR1 is SGHDT and CDR2 is YYEEEE in the germline V gene. The DNA of the CDR3 is TGTGCCACCAGCGCCATCCGGGGGGGGTACTCCTACGAGCAGTACTTC. It yields the protein CATSAIRGGYSYEQYF.

This chain connects TRBV20-1 to TRBJ1-1; D remains unclear. The germline CDR1 and CDR2 sequences are DFQATT and SNEGSKA (reference sequence). V was trimmed by 3 bases and J by 0 bases, leaving 2 bases between them. The CDR3 totals 11 residues. The DNA of the CDR3 is TGCAGTGCTAGTGTGAACACTGAAGCTTTCTTT. Translated, it gives CSASVNTEAFF.

CDR3 protein: CASSLGRATSSYNEQFF. The CDR3 nucleotides are TGTGCCAGCAGCTTAGGGCGGGCTACTAGCTCCTACAATGAGCAGTTCTTC. The chain joins TRBV7-8 to TRBJ2-1, with a weak D call TRBD2 (5 bases). V lost 1 base, J lost 0 bases, and 13 bases lay in between. CDR1 is SGHVS, CDR2 FQNEAQ, per germline. This CDR3 is built from 17 residues.

The J gene is TRBJ1-2, the V gene TRBV7-3; D remains unclear. Trimming shortened V by 4 bases and J by 5 bases, and 11 bases separated the two germline ends. The CDR3 is made up of 13 amino acids. Germline CDR1 reads SGHTA; CDR2 reads FQGTGA. The CDR3 spells CASSSLGGYGYTF. The CDR3 bases are TGTGCCAGCAGCTCCCTCGGAGGGTATGGCTACACCTTC.

The V and J genes are TRBV5-1 and TRBJ2-2; the match to TRBD1 covers 7 bases. CDR1 is SGHRS and CDR2 is YFSETQ in the germline V gene. The CDR3 is made up of 15 amino acids. The trim removed 1 base at V and 4 bases at J, leaving 4 bases unmatched. DNA of the CDR3: TGCGCCAGCAGCTTGCGACAGGGCGGCACCGGGGAGCTGTTTTTT. Its protein is CASSLRQGGTGELFF.

This clone is a singleton in its sample. This chain joins TRBV6-6 and TRBJ2-3, with 14 bases matching TRBD2. Germline-derived CDR1 and CDR2 are MNHNY and SVGAGI (reference sequence). Losses at the gene ends were 11 bases for V and 2 bases for J; bases not matched to a gene: 6. This CDR3 spans 15 amino acids. Here the CDR3 reads CASGTSGGHTDTQYF. In DNA form, the CDR3 reads TGTGCCTCCGGGACTAGCGGGGGACACACAGATACGCAGTATTTT.

DNA for the CDR3: TGTGCCAGCAGCTCCCCTGGGCGGACCCTCCACTTT. Amino acids: CASSSPGRTLHF. The V call is TRBV7-9, the J call TRBJ1-6, with D unclear. The CDR3 spans 12 residues. Trimming cost V 4 bases and J 14 bases, with 12 bases left between them. Germline CDR1 and CDR2: SEHNR and FQNEAQ (reference sequence).

This clone was detected only once. V is TRBV6-6 and J is TRBJ1-2; D ambiguous. V was shortened by 8 bases and J by 3 bases, with 7 bases between the two germline ends. The CDR3 has 11 amino acids. Germline V gene data show CDR1 as MNHNY and CDR2 as SVGAGI (reference sequence). As DNA, the CDR3 is TGTGCCAGCGGAGTTTACTATGGCTACACCTTC. Encoded protein: CASGVYYGYTF.

The rearrangement links TRBV27 to TRBJ2-7; tentatively, D is TRBD1 (6 bases). Germline V gives CDR1 MNHEY, CDR2 SMNVEV (reference sequence). The CDR3 totals 15 residues. V was cut by 6 bases and J by 3 bases, with 18 bases left in between. The CDR3 sequence: CASSLTGQLVYEQYF. The CDR3 nucleotides are TGTGCCAGCAGCCTGACAGGTCAGCTAGTCTACGAGCAGTACTTC.

This rearrangement joins TRBV13 to TRBJ2-7; D is unclear. The V end was cut by 0 bases, the J end by 6 bases, with 6 bases between. This CDR3 comprises 12 residues. Per germline, CDR1 PRHDT and CDR2 FYEKMQ (reference sequence). For the CDR3, the DNA is TGTGCCAGCAGCTTAGGGACAAGCGAGCAGTACTTC. Translating it yields CASSLGTSEQYF.

The rearrangement joins TRBV5-1 to TRBJ1-1; 9 positions agree with TRBD1. This CDR3 has 14 amino acids. V was clipped by 2 bases and J by 3 bases; unmatched bases: 2. Germline V lookup: CDR1 SGHRS, CDR2 YFSETQ. The CDR3 region is CASSFGDRDTEAFF. The CDR3 nucleotides are TGCGCCAGCAGCTTCGGGGACAGGGACACTGAAGCTTTCTTT.

V is TRBV6-2 or TRBV6-3 and J is TRBJ1-1, with a tentative D call TRBD1 (5 bases). CDR1 is MNHEY, CDR2 SVGEGT, per germline. The CDR3 runs 13 residues. Trimming shortened V by 2 bases and J by 4 bases, and 8 bases separated the two germline ends. CDR3 nucleotide sequence: TGTGCCAGCAGTTACCGAGGGGTCACTGAAGCTTTCTTT. Its translation is CASSYRGVTEAFF.

V usage is TRBV9 and J usage is TRBJ1-1; no reliable D call. V was shortened by 3 bases and J by 8 bases, with 14 bases between the two germline ends. This CDR3 comprises 13 residues. The V gene's germline CDR1 is SGDLS and CDR2 YYNGEE. CDR3 region: CASSGGSGLEAFF. CDR3 bases: TGTGCCAGCAGCGGCGGGTCCGGGTTAGAAGCTTTCTTT.

V and J are TRBV9 and TRBJ2-5; D may be TRBD2 (7 bases). The CDR3 length is 14 residues. Trimming took 3 bases from V and 5 from J, leaving 14 bases between them. Germline assignment: CDR1 SGDLS and CDR2 YYNGEE. The CDR3, as DNA: TGTGCCAGCAGCGAGTCGGGGGGCTGGGAGACCCAGTACTTC. Residues: CASSESGGWETQYF.

The rearrangement links TRBV5-1 to TRBJ1-6, with D maybe TRBD1 (5 bases). CDR1 and CDR2 from the germline V gene are SGHRS and YFSETQ. The CDR3 has 15 amino acids. V gave up 0 bases and J gave up 7 bases, with 11 bases separating them. CDR3 loop: CASSLAGTGNSPLHF. CDR3 bases: TGCGCCAGCAGCTTGGCCGGGACCGGGAATTCACCCCTCCACTTT.

The chain couples TRBV5-1 to TRBJ1-1; 8 positions agree with TRBD1. Trimming cost V 4 bases and J 0 bases; bases outside gene matches: 11. Germline V lookup: CDR1 SGHRS, CDR2 YFSETQ. The CDR3 has 17 residues. The DNA for the CDR3 is TGCGCCAGCAGCGTTGGACAGGGACTAGGGCTGAACACTGAAGCTTTCTTT. This translates into CASSVGQGLGLNTEAFF.

The chain couples TRBV27 to TRBJ2-7, with 9 bases fitting TRBD2. The CDR3 covers 14 residues. V trimming: 2 bases; J trimming: 5 bases; junction bases outside the gene matches: 4. CDR1 MNHEY and CDR2 SMNVEV come from the germline V gene (reference sequence). CDR3 bases: TGTGCCAGCAGTTTACTAGCGGGGCTGCACGAGCAGTACTTC. Protein sequence: CASSLLAGLHEQYF.

This clone was detected once. V usage is TRBV5-1 and J usage is TRBJ1-6, with D unclear. Per the germline V gene, CDR1 is SGHRS and CDR2 is YFSETQ. The length of the CDR3 is 12 residues. V lost 7 bases and J lost 8, with 10 bases in between. CDR3 loop: CASRHPDSPLHF. The CDR3 nucleotides read TGCGCCAGCCGACACCCTGATTCACCCCTCCACTTT.

This clone was observed once. The rearrangement links TRBV7-9 to TRBJ1-2, with D unclear. Germline loops: CDR1 SEHNR, CDR2 FQNEAQ (reference sequence). CDR3 length equals 13 residues. Trimming removed 1 base from V and 5 bases from J, with 8 bases in between. The CDR3 coding sequence is TGTGCCAGCAGCTTAGGGGAAGAATATGGCTACACCTTC. Amino acids: CASSLGEEYGYTF.

The chain links TRBV3-1 (or the pseudogene TRBV3-2) to TRBJ2-1; D is ambiguous. The CDR3 runs 14 residues. Trimming cost V 0 bases and J 12 bases, with 15 bases left between them. Germline CDR1 reads LGHDT; CDR2 reads YNNKEL (reference sequence). CDR3 region: CASSQDPAKYGQFF. The DNA of the CDR3 is TGTGCCAGCAGCCAAGACCCAGCCAAGTATGGGCAGTTCTTC.

The rearrangement uses TRBV18 and TRBJ1-4; a weak D match, TRBD1 (6 bases). Germline loops: CDR1 KGHSH, CDR2 LQKENI. V was pared by 1 base and J by 0 bases, with 12 bases between. The CDR3 has 17 amino acids. This CDR3 is CASSPRQAATTNEKLFF. DNA of the CDR3: TGTGCCAGCTCACCACGACAGGCCGCCACAACTAATGAAAAACTGTTTTTT.

CDR3 coding DNA: TGTGCCAGCTCACCGCATTCCGGGACAGGTAAGTACAATGAGCAGTTCTTC. Protein product: CASSPHSGTGKYNEQFF. The chain employs TRBV18 and TRBJ2-1; TRBD1 agrees at 8 bases. The ends lost 3 bases at V and 4 bases at J; junction bases unmatched: 11. CDR3 length equals 17 residues. Looked up from germline, CDR1 is KGHSH and CDR2 is LQKENI. Full variable domain (remainder filled in from reference TRBV18 and TRBJ2-1): NAGVMQNPRHLVRRRGQEARLRCSPMKGHSHVYWYRQLPEEGLKFMVYLQKENIIDESGMPKERFSAEFPKEGPSILRIQQVVRGDSAAYFCASSPHSGTGKYNEQFFGPGTRLTVL.

The chain recombines TRBV19 with TRBJ2-7; D ambiguous. Deletions cut 5 bases from V and 3 bases from J, with 8 bases between. Germline CDR1 is LNHDA and CDR2 is SQIVND (reference sequence). This CDR3 has 12 amino acids. The CDR3 loop reads CASSQTDYEQYF. The CDR3, as DNA: TGTGCCAGTAGTCAGACCGACTACGAGCAGTACTTC.

V usage is TRBV27 and J usage is TRBJ1-1; D gene ambiguous. The germline V gene has CDR1 MNHEY and CDR2 SMNVEV (reference sequence). The CDR3 covers 14 residues. V gave up 2 bases and J gave up 2 bases, with 9 bases separating them. CDR3 protein: CASSLNRLNTEAFF. In DNA, the CDR3 is TGTGCCAGCAGTTTAAACAGACTCAACACTGAAGCTTTCTTT.

Only one count was recorded for this clone. The chain joins TRBV10-3 to TRBJ2-2, with 10 bases lining up with TRBD1. CDR1 ENHRY and CDR2 SYGVKD come from the germline V gene. The CDR3 extends over 14 amino acids. Losses at the gene ends were 11 bases for V and 2 bases for J; bases not matched to a gene: 5. This CDR3 reads CASRDRGNTGELFF. The CDR3 DNA reads as TGTGCCTCGCGGGACAGGGGTAACACCGGGGAGCTGTTTTTT.

J is TRBJ1-5 and V is TRBV19; the D is unclear. The germline V gene encodes CDR1 LNHDA and CDR2 SQIVND (reference sequence). V dropped 3 bases and J dropped 0 bases, with 6 bases sitting between them. This CDR3 comprises 14 residues. The CDR3 spells CASSIGDSNQPQHF. CDR3 in DNA: TGTGCCAGTAGTATTGGAGATAGCAATCAGCCCCAGCATTTT.